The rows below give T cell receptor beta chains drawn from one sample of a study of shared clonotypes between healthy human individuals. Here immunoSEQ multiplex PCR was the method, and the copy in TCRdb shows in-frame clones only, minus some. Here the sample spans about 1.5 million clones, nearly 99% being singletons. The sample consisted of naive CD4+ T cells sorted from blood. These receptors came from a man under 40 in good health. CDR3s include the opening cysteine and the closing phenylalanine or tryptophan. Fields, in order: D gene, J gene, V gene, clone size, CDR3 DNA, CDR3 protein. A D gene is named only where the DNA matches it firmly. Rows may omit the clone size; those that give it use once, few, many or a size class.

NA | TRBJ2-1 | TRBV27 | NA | TGTGCCAGCAGGCCACTGAGATACGACAATGAGCAGTTCTTC | CASRPLRYDNEQFF
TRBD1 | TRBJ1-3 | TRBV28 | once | TGTGCCAGCAGCCCGGTGGGACAGGGTTCTGGAAACACCATATATTTT | CASSPVGQGSGNTIYF
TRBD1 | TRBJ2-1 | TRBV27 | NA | TGTGCCAGCATACAGGGGGTGGGCTACAATGAGCAGTTCTTC | CASIQGVGYNEQFF
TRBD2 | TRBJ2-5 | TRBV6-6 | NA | TGTGCCAGCAGTCCTTCTAGCGGGAGTTTAGGGACCCAGTACTTC | CASSPSSGSLGTQYF
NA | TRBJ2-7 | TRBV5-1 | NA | TGCGCCAGCAGCTTGGACCGCAGCCTATCCGGGCAGTACTTC | CASSLDRSLSGQYF
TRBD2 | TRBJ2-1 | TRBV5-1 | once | TGCGCCAGCAGCCCGGGACTAGCGGGAAGGAATGAGCAGTTCTTC | CASSPGLAGRNEQFF
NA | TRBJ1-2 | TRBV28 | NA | TGTGCCAGCAGTTTTCGAGGGGCTGGCTACACCTTC | CASSFRGAGYTF
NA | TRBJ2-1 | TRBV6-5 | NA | TGTGCCACCAAGACCTCGCGAGAGCAGTTCTTC | CATKTSREQFF
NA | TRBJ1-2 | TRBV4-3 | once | TGCGCCAGCAGCCAAGGCCCGAACATCTACTATGGCTACACCTTC | CASSQGPNIYYGYTF
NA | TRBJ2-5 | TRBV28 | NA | TGTGCCAGCAGTTTTGGGTCGGAGACCCAGTACTTC | CASSFGSETQYF
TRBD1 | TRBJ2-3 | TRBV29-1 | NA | TGCAGCGTTGATCGGGGGACAGGGGGCTTCACAGATACGCAGTATTTT | CSVDRGTGGFTDTQYF
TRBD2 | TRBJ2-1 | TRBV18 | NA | TGTGCCAGCTCACCAACGGTACTAGCGGGAGGTAATGAGCAGTTCTTC | CASSPTVLAGGNEQFF
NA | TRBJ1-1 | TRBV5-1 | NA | TGCGCCAGCTGCCCGTCGGGGGGCGGTCGGAACACTGAAGCTTTCTTT | CASCPSGGGRNTEAFF
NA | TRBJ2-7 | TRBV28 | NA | TGTGCCAGCAGTTTACGGAACCCTTACGAGCAGTACTTC | CASSLRNPYEQYF
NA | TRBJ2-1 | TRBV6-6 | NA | TGTGCCAGCAGTTCCAACAGGAATATCTACATCGATGAGCAGTTCTTC | CASSSNRNIYIDEQFF
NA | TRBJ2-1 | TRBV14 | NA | TGTGCCAGCAGCCCCTTAGGGACTCCAAGGCGGGAGCAGTTCTTC | CASSPLGTPRREQFF
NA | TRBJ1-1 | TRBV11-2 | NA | TGTGCCAGCAGCCCGAAAGTTGAAGCTTTCTTT | CASSPKVEAFF
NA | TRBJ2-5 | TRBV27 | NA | TGTGCCAGCAGTTTAAGGACGAAGGCTGCGACCCAGTACTTC | CASSLRTKAATQYF
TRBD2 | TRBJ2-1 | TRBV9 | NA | TGTGCCAGCAGCGGGACTAGCGGGGTGACTGGTGAGCAGTTCTTC | CASSGTSGVTGEQFF
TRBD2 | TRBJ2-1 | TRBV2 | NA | TGTGCCAGCAGAGCGGGAGGAACCTACAATGAGCAGTTCTTC | CASRAGGTYNEQFF
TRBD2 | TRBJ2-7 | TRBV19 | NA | TGTGCCAGTAGTCAGGGCGGGACTAGCTACGAGCAGTACTTC | CASSQGGTSYEQYF
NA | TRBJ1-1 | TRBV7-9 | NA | TGTGCCAGCAGCTGGCAGGGCGGCCTGTACACTGAAGCTTTCTTT | CASSWQGGLYTEAFF
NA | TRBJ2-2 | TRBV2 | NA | TGTGCCAGCAGTGAGTTCGACATGGCCGGGGAGCTGTTTTTT | CASSEFDMAGELFF
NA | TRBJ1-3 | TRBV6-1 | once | TGTGCCAGCAGTGAATTCTCGACGGTGGGAAACACCATATATTTT | CASSEFSTVGNTIYF
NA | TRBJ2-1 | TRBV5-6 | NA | TGTGCCAGCAGCCAGAGGGTAGCGAACAATGAGCAGTTCTTC | CASSQRVANNEQFF
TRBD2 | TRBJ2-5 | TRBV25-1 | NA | TGTCCCCCGGGGGAGCGGGAGTTACAAGAGACCCAGTACTTC | CPPGERELQETQYF
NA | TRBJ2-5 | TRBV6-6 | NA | TGTGCCAGCAGTTACGCTCCTGAGACCCAGTACTTC | CASSYAPETQYF
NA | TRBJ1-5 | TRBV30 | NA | TGTGCCTGGACTTTGGGATCGGACCTCCAGCCCCAGCATTTT | CAWTLGSDLQPQHF
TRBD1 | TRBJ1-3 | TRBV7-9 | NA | TGTGCCAGCAGTTCACAGGGGGCAACGGGAAACACCATATATTTT | CASSSQGATGNTIYF
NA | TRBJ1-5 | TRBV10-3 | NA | TGTGCCATCAGTGATCCCTCGTTTAATCAGCCCCAGCATTTT | CAISDPSFNQPQHF
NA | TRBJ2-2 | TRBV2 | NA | TGTGCCAGCAGAATCGGGGGCGCGACCGGGGAGCTGTTTTTT | CASRIGGATGELFF
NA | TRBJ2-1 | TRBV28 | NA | TGTGCCAGCAGTTTATCCCTACCGAATGAGCAGTTCTTC | CASSLSLPNEQFF
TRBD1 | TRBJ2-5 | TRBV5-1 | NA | TGCGCCAGCAGCTCATTCCGGACAGGGCTAGAACAAGAGACCCAGTACTTC | CASSSFRTGLEQETQYF
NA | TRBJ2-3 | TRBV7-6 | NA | TGTGCCAGCAGCTTACTCGGGGCTAGCGGCACAGATACGCAGTATTTT | CASSLLGASGTDTQYF
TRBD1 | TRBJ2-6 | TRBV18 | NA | TGTGCCAGCTCACTTACGACAGGGCGCTCTGGGGCCAACGTCCTGACTTTC | CASSLTTGRSGANVLTF
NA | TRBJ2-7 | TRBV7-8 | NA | TGTGCCAGCAGCCCCGCCGGGAGTAACTACGAGCAGTACTTC | CASSPAGSNYEQYF
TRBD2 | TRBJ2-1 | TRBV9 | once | TGTGCCAGCAGCCCCCGAGATACGGGAGGGCCATGGGAAGAGCAGTTCTTC | CASSPRDTGGPWEEQFF
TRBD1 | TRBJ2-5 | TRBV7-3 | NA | TGTGCCAGCTCCCGGACAGGGGGCTTCCAAGAGACCCAGTACTTC | CASSRTGGFQETQYF
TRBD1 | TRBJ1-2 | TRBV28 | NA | TGTGCCAGCACCTTAGTGACAGGGATCTATGGCTACACCTTC | CASTLVTGIYGYTF
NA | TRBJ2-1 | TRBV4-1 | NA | TGCGCCAGCAGCCAAGTGTCCAGTCCCTACAATGAGCAGTTCTTC | CASSQVSSPYNEQFF
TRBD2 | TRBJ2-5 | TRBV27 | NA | TGTGCCAGCAGTCTATGGACTAGCGGGAGCTTTGAGACCCAGTACTTC | CASSLWTSGSFETQYF
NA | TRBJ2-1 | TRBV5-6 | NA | TGTGCCAGCAGCTTGGGACTAGGCTCCTACAATGAGCAGTTCTTC | CASSLGLGSYNEQFF
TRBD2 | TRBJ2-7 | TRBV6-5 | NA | TGTGCCAGCAGAGGACTAGCGCCCACCTACGAGCAGTACTTC | CASRGLAPTYEQYF
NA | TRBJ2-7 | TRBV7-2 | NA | TGTGCCAGCAGCTTAGGGCGCGAGCAGTACTTC | CASSLGREQYF
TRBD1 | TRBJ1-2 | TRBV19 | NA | TGTGCCAGTAGCATAAAAACCCAGGGGGCTACTCGATATGGCTACACCTTC | CASSIKTQGATRYGYTF
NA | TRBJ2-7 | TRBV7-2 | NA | TGTGCCAGCAGCTTAGTCCCCGGACTAAATTACGAGCAGTACTTC | CASSLVPGLNYEQYF
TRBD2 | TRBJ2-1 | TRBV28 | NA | TGTGCCAGCAGTTTGTGGCTAGCGGGAGTCAATGAGCAGTTCTTC | CASSLWLAGVNEQFF
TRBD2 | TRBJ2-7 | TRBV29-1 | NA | TGCAGCGCACTAGCGGGAGGTTACGAGCAGTACTTC | CSALAGGYEQYF
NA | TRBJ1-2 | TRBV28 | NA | TGTGCCAGCAGTTTCGTGGGGGGCCGAGGCACTAACTATGGCTACACCTTC | CASSFVGGRGTNYGYTF
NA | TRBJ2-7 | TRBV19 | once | TGTGCCAGTAGTATGGGGCTCCCGGGACCCCACGAGCAGTACTTC | CASSMGLPGPHEQYF
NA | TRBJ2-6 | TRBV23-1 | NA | TGCGCCAGCAGTGACAAACAGACGCAACAAAGTCGGGCCAACGTCCTGACTTTC | CASSDKQTQQSRANVLTF
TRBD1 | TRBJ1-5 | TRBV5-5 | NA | TGTGCCAGCAGCCAGACAGGGAATCAGCCCCAGCATTTT | CASSQTGNQPQHF
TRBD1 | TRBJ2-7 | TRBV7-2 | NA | TGTGCCAGCAGCTTAGATGGACAGGGGAATTCCTACGAGCAGTACTTC | CASSLDGQGNSYEQYF
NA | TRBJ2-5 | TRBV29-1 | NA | TGCAGCGTTCGGCGAGGACAGAACCAAGAGACCCAGTACTTC | CSVRRGQNQETQYF